This TCR beta chain was observed in a study of cytomegalovirus exposure and HLA in healthy donors. Study findings and constraints: Clonal expansion, a later analysis showed, was greater in HLA-associated TCR beta chains than in equally common others.

Trimming removed 1 base from V and 4 bases from J, with 7 bases in between. The CDR3 covers 13 residues. Germline V gene lookup returns CDR1 KGHSH and CDR2 LQKENI. As to this clone: Its antigen remains unidentified.

The PCR employed 60 Vbeta primers together with 13 Jbeta primers. Clones were read by immunoSEQ multiplex PCR, and TCRdb kept only the in-frame ones, dropping some. The sample lists nearly 110,000 clones, about 72% occurring once. This TCR was sampled from a young man in good health and CMV-seronegative. The chain combines TRBV18 with TRBJ2-5; D ambiguous. The specimen was PBMCs. As DNA, the CDR3 is TGTGCCAGCTCACCACGAGCCGGAGAGACCCAGTACTTC. It codes for CASSPRAGETQYF.